This T cell receptor beta chain was recorded in a study of cytomegalovirus exposure and HLA in healthy donors. V was clipped by 3 bases and J by 2 bases, with 8 bases between them. This CDR3 is 15 amino acids long. Germline values: CDR1 MNHEY, CDR2 SMNVEV (reference sequence). Primers included in the PCR were 60 Vbeta and 13 Jbeta primers. The assay was immunoSEQ multiplex PCR, and TCRdb's table has in-frame clones only and misses some. The repertoire holds 150,000 to 200,000 clones, with 77% as singletons. This receptor was taken from a female donor in good health and CMV-seronegative. V gene TRBV27 combines with J gene TRBJ2-6; possibly TRBD1 for D (6 bases). The specimen was PBMCs. In nucleotides, the CDR3 is TGTGCCAGCAGTTTCTGGGGGCCTGGGGCCAACGTCCTGACTTTC. As protein: CASSFWGPGANVLTF.